This entry lists 22 T cell receptor beta chains sequenced from one sample in a study of blood T cell repertoires in COVID-19. Data came from immunoSEQ multiplex PCR; TCRdb stores just in-frame clones and leaves some out. The top ten hold about 2.7% of the sample, which has fewer than 200,000 clones, about 87% seen once. Input material: peripheral blood. Source of these receptors: a middle-aged man with active or convalescent COVID-19.

V is TRBV14 and J is TRBJ1-6, with 8 positions matching TRBD1. Germline V gene sequence: CDR1 SGHDN, CDR2 FVKESK. This CDR3 comprises 16 residues. V lost 2 bases to trimming and J lost 4 bases; unmatched junction nucleotides: 4. This CDR3 reads CASSQRTGLYNSPLHF. CDR3 sequence (DNA): TGTGCCAGCAGCCAACGGACAGGGCTTTATAATTCACCCCTCCACTTT.

The chain combines TRBV10-1 with TRBJ1-1, with a possible D match to TRBD1 (5 bases). The V gene's germline CDR1 is WNHNN and CDR2 SYGVQD (reference sequence). Trimming removed 3 bases from V and 3 bases from J, with 14 bases in between. This CDR3 is 15 amino acids long. The CDR3 loop reads CASSDGVSGYTEAFF. The CDR3 bases are TGCGCCAGCAGTGACGGTGTCTCAGGGTACACTGAAGCTTTCTTT.

The CDR3 is CASSSWTDRNEKLFF. CDR3 DNA: TGTGCCAGCAGCTCCTGGACAGACCGTAATGAAAAACTGTTTTTT. This chain links TRBV11-2 with TRBJ1-4; TRBD1 is a possible D gene (6 bases). The V and J ends lost 4 bases and 4 bases respectively, with 13 bases between them. In germline, CDR1 is SGHAT, CDR2 FQNNGV. The CDR3 extends over 15 amino acids.

The rearrangement links TRBV7-2 to TRBJ2-2; a weak D match, TRBD2 (5 bases). Deletions cut 8 bases from V and 9 bases from J, with 10 bases between. Per germline, CDR1 SGHTA and CDR2 FQGNSA. The CDR3 contains 11 residues. CDR3 in DNA: TGTGCCAGCGGACTGTCCCGGGAGCTGTTTTTT. As protein: CASGLSRELFF.

In this sample, this clone turned up once. The chain recombines TRBV7-3 with TRBJ2-1; 12 nucleotides agree with TRBD2. V shed 2 bases, J shed 5 bases, and the junction held 10 bases outside the gene matches. The CDR3 runs to 18 residues. Per the germline V gene, CDR1 is SGHTA and CDR2 is FQGTGA. The CDR3 sequence is CASSLGELAGGTDNEQFF. DNA for the CDR3: TGTGCCAGCAGCTTAGGAGAACTAGCGGGGGGCACAGACAATGAGCAGTTCTTC.

The chain has TRBV4-1 and TRBJ1-2; 9 nucleotides agree with TRBD1. Germline V CDR1 and CDR2: MGHRA, YSYEKL. The CDR3 loop spans 14 amino acids. Trimming at V came to 4 bases and at J to 4 bases, leaving 4 bases not matched to a gene. CDR3 in DNA: TGCGCCAGCAGCCTTTTGGGACAGGGCTATGGCTACACCTTC. This gives the protein CASSLLGQGYGYTF.

This clone was observed a handful of times. This chain uses TRBV7-8 with TRBJ2-1; 14 bases match TRBD2. The ends lost 5 bases at V and 4 bases at J; junction bases unmatched: 4. CDR3 length: 16 amino acids. From germline, CDR1 is SGHVS and CDR2 FQNEAQ. The CDR3 region is CASSGRLAGGYNEQFF. DNA of the CDR3: TGTGCCAGCAGCGGACGACTAGCGGGGGGGTACAATGAGCAGTTCTTC.

The rearrangement links TRBV25-1 to TRBJ2-2, with 8 bases aligning to TRBD1. Germline trimming cut 0 bases from V and 0 bases from J; bases unmatched to any gene: 6. This CDR3 comprises 18 residues. CDR1 is MGHDK and CDR2 is SYGVNS in the germline V gene. The CDR3 here is CASSEYAQGAANTGELFF. CDR3 coding DNA: TGTGCCAGCAGTGAATATGCCCAGGGGGCGGCGAACACCGGGGAGCTGTTTTTT.

V usage is TRBV27 and J usage is TRBJ1-5; maybe TRBD1 (5 bases). The CDR3 is 16 amino acids. V was clipped by 3 bases and J by 0 bases, with 12 bases between them. In germline, CDR1 is MNHEY, CDR2 SMNVEV (reference sequence). CDR3 sequence reads: CASSLRGDNSNQPQHF. Written as DNA, the CDR3 is TGTGCCAGCAGTTTGCGGGGGGATAATAGCAATCAGCCCCAGCATTTT.

This rearrangement joins TRBV23-1 to TRBJ1-1; 7 bases match TRBD1. TRBV23-1 belongs to the ORF category, with a function that is uncertain. Trimming at V came to 7 bases and at J to 5 bases, leaving 13 bases not matched to a gene. The CDR3 spans 15 residues. The CDR3 DNA reads TGCGCCAGCACCCACGCCAGGGGGAATGGGACTGAAGCTTTCTTT. It specifies CASTHARGNGTEAFF.

This chain links TRBV6-2 or TRBV6-3 with TRBJ1-3, with unresolved D. V was trimmed by 6 bases and J by 4 bases, leaving 13 bases between them. Germline assignment: CDR1 MNHEY and CDR2 SVGEGT. The CDR3 consists of 14 residues. The CDR3 DNA sequence: TGTGCCAGCAGCTCGGGGTTTTCGGGAAACACCATATATTTT. Translation gives CASSSGFSGNTIYF.

The V and J genes are TRBV4-1 and TRBJ1-5; D is unclear. Germline V gives CDR1 MGHRA, CDR2 YSYEKL. This CDR3 is 15 amino acids long. Deletions cut 1 base from V and 7 bases from J, with 14 bases between. The CDR3 reads CASSQVTGSGQPQHF. In nucleotides, the CDR3 is TGCGCCAGCAGCCAAGTCACCGGCTCCGGGCAGCCCCAGCATTTT.

The rearrangement joins TRBV9 to TRBJ1-3; a weak D match, TRBD1 (6 bases). The CDR3 totals 17 residues. CDR1 and CDR2 from the germline V gene are SGDLS and YYNGEE. V was trimmed by 4 bases and J by 1 base, leaving 18 bases between them. CDR3 region: CASSPEGQTTSGNTIYF. In nucleotides, the CDR3 is TGTGCCAGCAGCCCCGAGGGACAAACGACATCTGGAAACACCATATATTTT.

The chain recombines TRBV6-5 with TRBJ1-1; 7 nucleotides match TRBD1. V lost 6 bases to trimming and J lost 7 bases; unmatched junction nucleotides: 11. CDR3 length: 14 residues. CDR1 MNHEY and CDR2 SVGAGI come from the germline V gene. The CDR3 reads CASSARVGGIEAFF. As DNA, the CDR3 is TGTGCCAGCAGCGCCAGAGTAGGGGGCATTGAAGCTTTCTTT.

The DNA for the CDR3 is TGCGCCAGCAGCCAAGAAGCGGGATTGCGTGGAAACACCATATATTTT. It yields the protein CASSQEAGLRGNTIYF. V is TRBV4-3 and J is TRBJ1-3, with D unclear. Germline CDR1 reads LGHNA; CDR2 reads YSLEER. V lost 0 bases, J lost 3 bases, and 12 bases lay in between. The CDR3 sequence is 16 residues long.

The DNA for the CDR3 is TGTGCCAGCAGCTTATATTCAGGGCAGGGTCAGCCCCAGCATTTT. It yields the protein CASSLYSGQGQPQHF. The chain employs TRBV7-2 and TRBJ1-5, with a tentative D call TRBD1 (5 bases). With 2 bases removed from V and 6 bases from J, the gap between germline ends came to 14 bases. CDR3 length equals 15 residues. The V gene's germline CDR1 is SGHTA and CDR2 FQGNSA.

This clone appeared once. V is TRBV30 and J is TRBJ1-6; the D gene is possibly TRBD1 (5 bases). CDR3 size: 14 residues. The germline V gene encodes CDR1 GTSNPN and CDR2 SVGIG (reference sequence). Trimming left V 4 bases short and J 0 bases short, with 7 bases between. CDR3 nucleotides: TGTGCCTGGATGGGGGGCTCCTATAATTCACCCCTCCACTTT. Amino acids: CAWMGGSYNSPLHF.

This clone was seen only a few times. The chain uses TRBV28 and TRBJ2-7; D unresolved. Germline-derived CDR1 and CDR2 are MDHEN and SYDVKM. CDR3 size: 12 residues. The V gene lost 5 bases and the J gene lost 3 bases, with 8 bases spanning the gap. The CDR3 here is CASSPPRYEQYF. CDR3 DNA sequence: TGTGCCAGCAGTCCCCCCCGCTACGAGCAGTACTTC.

V and J are TRBV11-2 and TRBJ2-5; 14 nucleotides line up with TRBD2. With 3 bases clipped from V and 1 base from J, the junction kept 7 bases outside the gene matches. The germline V gene encodes CDR1 SGHAT and CDR2 FQNNGV. This CDR3 has 18 residues. CDR3 protein: CASSFTMGLAGAQETQYF. The CDR3 DNA reads TGTGCCAGCAGCTTTACGATGGGACTAGCGGGGGCCCAAGAGACCCAGTACTTC.

The V and J genes are TRBV2 and TRBJ2-3, with 8 bases identical to TRBD2. Germline V gene lookup returns CDR1 SNHLY and CDR2 FYNNEI. The CDR3 loop spans 15 amino acids. The ends lost 6 bases at V and 2 bases at J; junction bases unmatched: 7. For the CDR3, the DNA is TGTGCCAGCAGCTCGGGACTAGATTACACAGATACGCAGTATTTT. Its protein is CASSSGLDYTDTQYF.

The gene calls are TRBV7-8 and TRBJ1-4; a possible D gene is TRBD1 (5 bases). CDR1 and CDR2 from the germline V gene are SGHVS and FQNEAQ. The CDR3 covers 15 residues. Trimming took off 5 bases at V and 8 bases at J, with 18 bases between the two ends. CDR3 coding DNA: TGTGCCAGCAGCCTCTCCAGGGATCCGCTGGAAAAACTGTTTTTT. This translates into CASSLSRDPLEKLFF.

This clone was found a few times. The J gene is TRBJ1-5, the V gene TRBV19; D might be TRBD1 (5 bases). Trimming removed 5 bases from V and 4 bases from J, with 21 bases in between. Germline values: CDR1 LNHDA, CDR2 SQIVND (reference sequence). CDR3 length equals 17 residues. In nucleotides, the CDR3 is TGTGCCAGTAGTTCCCCGTCCCGGGACTTAAGGAATCAGCCCCAGCATTTT. This codes for CASSSPSRDLRNQPQHF.